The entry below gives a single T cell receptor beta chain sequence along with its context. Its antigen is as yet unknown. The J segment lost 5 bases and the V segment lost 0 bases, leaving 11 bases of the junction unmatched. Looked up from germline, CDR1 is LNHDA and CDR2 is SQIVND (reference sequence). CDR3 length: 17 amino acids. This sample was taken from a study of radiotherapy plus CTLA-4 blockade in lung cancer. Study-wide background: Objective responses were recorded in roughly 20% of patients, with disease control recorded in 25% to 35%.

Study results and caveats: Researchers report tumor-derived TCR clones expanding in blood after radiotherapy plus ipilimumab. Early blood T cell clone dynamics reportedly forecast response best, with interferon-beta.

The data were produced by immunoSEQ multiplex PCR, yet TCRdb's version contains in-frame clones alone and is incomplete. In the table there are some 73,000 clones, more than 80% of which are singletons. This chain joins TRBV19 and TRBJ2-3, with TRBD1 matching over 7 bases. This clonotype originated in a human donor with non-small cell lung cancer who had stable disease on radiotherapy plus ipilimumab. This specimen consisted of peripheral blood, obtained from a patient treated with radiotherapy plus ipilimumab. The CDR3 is CASSIDVGPGGEDTQYF. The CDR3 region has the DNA TGTGCCAGTAGTATAGATGTCGGCCCAGGGGGAGAAGATACGCAGTATTTT.